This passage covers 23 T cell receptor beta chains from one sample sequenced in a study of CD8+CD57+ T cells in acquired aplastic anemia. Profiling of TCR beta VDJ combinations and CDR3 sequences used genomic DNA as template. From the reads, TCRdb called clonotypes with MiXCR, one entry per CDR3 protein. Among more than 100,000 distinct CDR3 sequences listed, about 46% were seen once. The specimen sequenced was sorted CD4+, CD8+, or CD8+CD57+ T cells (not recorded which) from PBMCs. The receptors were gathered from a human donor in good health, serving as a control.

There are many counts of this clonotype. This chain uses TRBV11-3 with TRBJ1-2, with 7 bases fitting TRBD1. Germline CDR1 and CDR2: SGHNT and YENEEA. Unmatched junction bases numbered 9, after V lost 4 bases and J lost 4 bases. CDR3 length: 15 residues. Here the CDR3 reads CASSSGSGTVYGYTF. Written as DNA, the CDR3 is TGTGCCAGCAGCTCCGGATCCGGGACAGTCTATGGCTACACCTTC.

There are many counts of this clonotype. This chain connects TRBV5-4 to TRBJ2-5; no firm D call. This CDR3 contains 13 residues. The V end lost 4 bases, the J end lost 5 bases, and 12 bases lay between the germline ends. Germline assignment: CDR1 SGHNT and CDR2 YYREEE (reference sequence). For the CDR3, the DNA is TGTGCCAGCAGCCTCGCCCCAGAGGAGACCCAGTACTTC. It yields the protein CASSLAPEETQYF.

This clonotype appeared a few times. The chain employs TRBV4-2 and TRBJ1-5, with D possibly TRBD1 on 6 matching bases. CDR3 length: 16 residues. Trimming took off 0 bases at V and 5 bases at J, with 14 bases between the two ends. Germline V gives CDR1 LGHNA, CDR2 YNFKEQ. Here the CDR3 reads CASSQEATGSHQPQHF. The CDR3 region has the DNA TGTGCCAGCAGCCAAGAGGCAACAGGGTCGCATCAGCCCCAGCATTTT.

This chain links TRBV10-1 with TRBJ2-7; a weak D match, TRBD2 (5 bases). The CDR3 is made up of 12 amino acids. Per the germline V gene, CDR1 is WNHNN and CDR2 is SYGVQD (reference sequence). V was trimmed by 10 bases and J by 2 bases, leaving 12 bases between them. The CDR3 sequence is CATSAAPYEQYF. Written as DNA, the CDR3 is TGCGCCACCTCAGCGGCTCCCTACGAGCAGTACTTC.

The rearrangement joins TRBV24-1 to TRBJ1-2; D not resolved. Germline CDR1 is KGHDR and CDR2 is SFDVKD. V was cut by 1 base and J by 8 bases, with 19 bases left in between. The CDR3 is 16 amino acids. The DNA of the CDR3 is TGTGCCACCAGTGATTTCTTTATTCGCAGGAAGGAAGGCTACACCTTC. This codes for CATSDFFIRRKEGYTF.

The CDR3 loop is CASSRRGSGLDTDTQYF. CDR3 bases: TGTGCCAGCAGCCGACGTGGTAGCGGGCTGGACACAGATACGCAGTATTTT. The chain employs TRBV6-1 and TRBJ2-3; 7 bases line up with TRBD2. The CDR3 runs 17 residues. The germline V gene has CDR1 MNHNS and CDR2 SASEGT. V shed 6 bases, J shed 2 bases, and the junction held 14 bases outside the gene matches.

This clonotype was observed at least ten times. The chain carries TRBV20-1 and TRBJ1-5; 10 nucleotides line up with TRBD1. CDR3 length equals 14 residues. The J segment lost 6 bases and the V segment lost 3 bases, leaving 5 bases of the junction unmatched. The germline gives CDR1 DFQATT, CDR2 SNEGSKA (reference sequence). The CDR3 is CSARDDRGRQPQHF. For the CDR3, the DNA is TGCAGTGCTAGGGACGACAGGGGGCGTCAGCCCCAGCATTTT.

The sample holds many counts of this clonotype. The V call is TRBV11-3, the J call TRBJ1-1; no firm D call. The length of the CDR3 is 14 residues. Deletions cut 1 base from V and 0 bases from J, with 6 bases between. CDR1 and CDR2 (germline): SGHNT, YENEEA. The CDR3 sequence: CASSLAGLNTEAFF. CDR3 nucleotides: TGTGCCAGCAGCTTAGCTGGGTTGAACACTGAAGCTTTCTTT.

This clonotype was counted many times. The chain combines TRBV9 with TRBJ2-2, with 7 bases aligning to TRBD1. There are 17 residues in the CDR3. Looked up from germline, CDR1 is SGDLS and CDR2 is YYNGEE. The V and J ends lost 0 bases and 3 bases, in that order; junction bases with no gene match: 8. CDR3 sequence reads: CASSVGETGLDTGELFF. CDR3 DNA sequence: TGTGCCAGCAGCGTAGGTGAGACAGGGCTAGACACCGGGGAGCTGTTTTTT. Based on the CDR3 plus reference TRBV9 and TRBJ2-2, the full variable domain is DSGVTQTPKHLITATGQRVTLRCSPRSGDLSVYWYQQSLDQGLQFLIQYYNGEERAKGNILERFSAQQFPDLHSELNLSSLELGDSALYFCASSVGETGLDTGELFFGEGSRLTVL.

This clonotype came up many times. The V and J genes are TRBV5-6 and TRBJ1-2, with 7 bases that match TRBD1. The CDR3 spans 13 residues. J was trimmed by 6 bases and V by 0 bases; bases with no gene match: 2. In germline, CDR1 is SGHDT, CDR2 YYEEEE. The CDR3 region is CASSLGQGHGYTF. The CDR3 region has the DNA TGTGCCAGCAGCTTGGGACAGGGTCATGGCTACACCTTC.

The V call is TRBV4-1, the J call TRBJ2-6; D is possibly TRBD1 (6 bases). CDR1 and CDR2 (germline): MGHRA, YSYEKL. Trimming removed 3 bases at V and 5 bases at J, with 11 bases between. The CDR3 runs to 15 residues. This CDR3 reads CASSQTGQRANVLTF. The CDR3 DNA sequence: TGCGCCAGCAGCCAGACGGGACAACGGGCCAACGTCCTGACTTTC.

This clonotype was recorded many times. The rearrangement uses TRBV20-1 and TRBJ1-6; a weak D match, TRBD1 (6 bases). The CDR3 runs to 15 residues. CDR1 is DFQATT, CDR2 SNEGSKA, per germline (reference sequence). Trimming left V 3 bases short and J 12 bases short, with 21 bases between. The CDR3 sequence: CSASTGQSPGRPLHF. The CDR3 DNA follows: TGCAGTGCTAGCACAGGACAGAGCCCGGGCAGACCCCTCCACTTT.

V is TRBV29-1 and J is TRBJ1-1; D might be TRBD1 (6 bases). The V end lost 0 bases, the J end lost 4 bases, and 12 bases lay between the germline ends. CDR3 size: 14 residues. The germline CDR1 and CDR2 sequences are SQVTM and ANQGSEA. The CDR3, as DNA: TGCAGCGTTGAAGAGGCACAGGGCGGCACTGAAGCTTTCTTT. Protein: CSVEEAQGGTEAFF. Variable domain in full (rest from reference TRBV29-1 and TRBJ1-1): SAVISQKPSRDICQRGTSLTIQCQVDSQVTMMFWYRQQPGQSLTLIATANQGSEATYESGFVIDKFPISRPNLTFSTLTVSNMSPEDSSIYLCSVEEAQGGTEAFFGQGTRLTVV.

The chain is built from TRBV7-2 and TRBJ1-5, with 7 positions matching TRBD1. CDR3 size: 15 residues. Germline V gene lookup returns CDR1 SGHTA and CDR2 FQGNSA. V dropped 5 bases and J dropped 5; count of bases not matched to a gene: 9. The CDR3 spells CASSISRQGHQPQHF. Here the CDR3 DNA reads TGTGCCAGCAGCATCTCAAGACAGGGTCATCAGCCCCAGCATTTT.

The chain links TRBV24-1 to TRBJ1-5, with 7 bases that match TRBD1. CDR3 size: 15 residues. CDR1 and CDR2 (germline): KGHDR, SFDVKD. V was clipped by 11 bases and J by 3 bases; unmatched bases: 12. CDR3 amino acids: CASSSSGTANQPQHF. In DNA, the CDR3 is TGTGCCAGTAGTTCATCCGGGACAGCCAATCAGCCCCAGCATTTT.

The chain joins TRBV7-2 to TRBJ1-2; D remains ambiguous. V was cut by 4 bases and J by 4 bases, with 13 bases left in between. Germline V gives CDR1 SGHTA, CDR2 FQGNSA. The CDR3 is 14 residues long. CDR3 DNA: TGTGCCAGCAGCTCCACTGGGTCCCGCTATGGCTACACCTTC. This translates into CASSSTGSRYGYTF. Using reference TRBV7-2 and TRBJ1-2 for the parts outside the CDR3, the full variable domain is GAGVSQSPSNKVTEKGKDVELRCDPISGHTALYWYRQSLGQGLEFLIYFQGNSAPDKSGLPSDRFSAERTGGSVSTLTIQRTQQEDSAVYLCASSSTGSRYGYTFGSGTRLTVV.

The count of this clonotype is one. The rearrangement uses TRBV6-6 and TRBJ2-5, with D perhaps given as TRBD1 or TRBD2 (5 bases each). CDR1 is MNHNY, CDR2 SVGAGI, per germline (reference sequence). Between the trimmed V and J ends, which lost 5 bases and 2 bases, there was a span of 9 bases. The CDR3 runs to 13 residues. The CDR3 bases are TGTGCCAGCAGTCGGGACGATCAAGAGACCCAGTACTTC. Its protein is CASSRDDQETQYF.

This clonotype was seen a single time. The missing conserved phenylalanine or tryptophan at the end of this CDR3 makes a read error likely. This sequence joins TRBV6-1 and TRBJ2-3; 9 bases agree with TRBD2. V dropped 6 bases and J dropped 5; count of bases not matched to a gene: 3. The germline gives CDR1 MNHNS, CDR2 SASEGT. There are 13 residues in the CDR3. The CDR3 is CASRRLAVDTQYL. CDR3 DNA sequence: TGTGCCAGCAGGCGACTAGCGGTAGATACGCAGTATCTT.

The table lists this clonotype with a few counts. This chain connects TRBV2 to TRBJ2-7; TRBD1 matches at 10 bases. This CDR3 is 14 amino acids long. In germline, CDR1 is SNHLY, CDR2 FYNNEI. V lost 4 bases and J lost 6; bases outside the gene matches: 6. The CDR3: CASSVRGQGTEQYF. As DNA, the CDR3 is TGTGCCAGCAGTGTCAGGGGACAGGGGACCGAGCAGTACTTC.

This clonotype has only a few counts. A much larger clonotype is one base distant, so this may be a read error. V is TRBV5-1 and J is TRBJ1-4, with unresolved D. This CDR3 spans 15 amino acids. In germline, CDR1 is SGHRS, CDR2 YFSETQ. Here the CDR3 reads CASGLEGLKNEKLFF. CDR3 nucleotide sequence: TGCGCCAGCGGCTTGGAGGGATTGAAAAATGAAAAACTGTTTTTT.

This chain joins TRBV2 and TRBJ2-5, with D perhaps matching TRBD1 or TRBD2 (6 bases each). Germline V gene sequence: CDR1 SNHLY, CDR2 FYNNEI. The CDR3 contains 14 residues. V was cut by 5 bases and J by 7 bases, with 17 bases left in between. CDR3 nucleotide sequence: TGTGCCAGCAGTTCCTCGGGCGGAGGGGGGACCCAGTACTTC. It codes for CASSSSGGGGTQYF. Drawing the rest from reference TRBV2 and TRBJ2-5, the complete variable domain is EPEVTQTPSHQVTQMGQEVILRCVPISNHLYFYWYRQILGQKVEFLVSFYNNEISEKSEIFDDQFSVERPDGSNFTLKIRSTKLEDSAMYFCASSSSGGGGTQYFGPGTRLLVL.

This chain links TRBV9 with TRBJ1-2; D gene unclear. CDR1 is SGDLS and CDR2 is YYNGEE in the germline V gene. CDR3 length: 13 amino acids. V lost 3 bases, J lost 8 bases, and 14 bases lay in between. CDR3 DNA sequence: TGTGCCAGCAGCGGCAGGAGCCGTGGGGGCTACACCTTC. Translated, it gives CASSGRSRGGYTF.

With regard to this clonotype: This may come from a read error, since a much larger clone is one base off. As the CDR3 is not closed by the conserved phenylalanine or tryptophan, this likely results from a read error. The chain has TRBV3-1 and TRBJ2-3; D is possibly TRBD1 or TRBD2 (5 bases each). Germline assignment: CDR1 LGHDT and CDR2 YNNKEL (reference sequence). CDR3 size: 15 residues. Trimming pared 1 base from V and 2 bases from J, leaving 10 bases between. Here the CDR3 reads CASSQVGGSTDTQYL. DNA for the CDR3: TGTGCCAGCAGCCAAGTTGGGGGATCCACAGATACGCAGTATCTT.